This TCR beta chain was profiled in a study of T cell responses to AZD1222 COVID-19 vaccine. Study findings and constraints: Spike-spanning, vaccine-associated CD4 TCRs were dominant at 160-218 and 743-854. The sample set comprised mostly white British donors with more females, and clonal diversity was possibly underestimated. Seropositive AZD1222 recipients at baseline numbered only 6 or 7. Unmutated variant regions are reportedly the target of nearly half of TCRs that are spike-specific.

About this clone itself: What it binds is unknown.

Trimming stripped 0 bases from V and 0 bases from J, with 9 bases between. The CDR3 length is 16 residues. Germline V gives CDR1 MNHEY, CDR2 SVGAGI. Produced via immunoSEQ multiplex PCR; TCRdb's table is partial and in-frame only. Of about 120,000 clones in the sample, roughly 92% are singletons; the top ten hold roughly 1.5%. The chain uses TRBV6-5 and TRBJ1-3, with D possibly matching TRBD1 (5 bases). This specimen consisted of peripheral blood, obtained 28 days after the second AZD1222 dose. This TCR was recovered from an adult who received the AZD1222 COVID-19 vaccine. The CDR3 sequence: CASSYSAGSSGNTIYF. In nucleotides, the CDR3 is TGTGCCAGCAGTTACTCGGCAGGGTCCTCTGGAAACACCATATATTTT.